This T cell receptor beta chain was obtained from a study of OX40 agonist ivuxolimab in advanced cancers. At least ten counts were recorded for this clone. The CDR3 consists of 12 residues. The germline V and J ends were trimmed by 11 bases and 3 bases, with 13 bases remaining between them. CDR1 and CDR2 (germline): MNHNS, SASEGT. This table comes from immunoSEQ multiplex PCR, and its TCRdb copy is limited to in-frame clones, with some not included. The sample carries 90,000 or so clones, about 90% recorded once. The chain combines TRBV6-1 with TRBJ1-1, with D unclear. The receptor was derived from an adult with an advanced solid tumor such as melanoma, head and neck, liver or kidney cancer. The source was CD4+ or CD8+ T cells sorted from blood, collected in a trial of the OX40 agonist ivuxolimab. The CDR3 protein is CASLAAYTEAFF. DNA for the CDR3: TGTGCCTCCTTAGCCGCTTACACTGAAGCTTTCTTT.